This T cell receptor (beta chain) was profiled in a study of blood T cells in healthy people across ages. The CDR3 is 15 residues long. Germline lookup yields CDR1 SGHAT and CDR2 FQNNGV. The V end was cut by 5 bases, the J end by 4 bases, with 17 bases between. Alongside a J-beta primer mix, a sample-barcoded 5' primer served in a second PCR lasting roughly 6 to 12 cycles. TCRdb itself ran the 5' RACE reads through MiXCR, one entry per CDR3 protein. The data contain around 1,500,000 distinct CDR3 sequences, approximately 30% of them singletons. This clonotype was seen a handful of times. Its cognate antigen is unknown. Notes on the study in general: Significant beta diversity loss was already apparent by age about 42, declining roughly linearly.

The clonotype comes from a woman aged 30 to 39 in good health. V and J are TRBV11-2 and TRBJ1-2; possible D gene TRBD1, 5 bases. The sample taken for sequencing was blood. The CDR3 DNA reads TGTGCCAGCAGCCCCCCCCGGGGGGTGGGCTATGGCTACACCTTC. It specifies CASSPPRGVGYGYTF.